A selection of T cell receptor beta chains follows, all from one sample in a study of identifying expanded T cells in peripheral blood. TCRdb's table, derived via immunoSEQ multiplex PCR, lists solely in-frame clones and lacks some. The repertoire consists of 100,000 to 150,000 clones, with 65% to 90% occurring once and the leading ten covering approximately 8.9%. Sequencing was performed on blood. The receptor set was obtained from a person aged 18 to 75 in good health. The CDR3 runs from the conserved cysteine through the conserved F or W. A D gene is named only where the DNA matches it firmly. Clone size is given for some rows only: seen once, a few or many times, or a class if the clone is expanded.

v_call,clone_size,d_call,j_call,cdr3_aa,cdr3_nt
TRBV18,-,-,TRBJ1-1,CASSQVDNTEAFF,TGTGCCAGCTCACAGGTAGACAACACTGAAGCTTTCTTT
TRBV19,once,-,TRBJ2-5,CASSTSAQETQYF,TGTGCCAGTAGTACAAGTGCACAAGAGACCCAGTACTTC
TRBV11-2,once,-,TRBJ2-7,CASSLVHLYEQYF,TGTGCCAGCAGCTTAGTCCATTTATACGAGCAGTACTTC
TRBV11-1,many,-,TRBJ1-6,CASSLADYNSPLHF,TGTGCCAGCAGCTTAGCGGACTATAATTCACCCCTCCACTTT
TRBV28,-,-,TRBJ2-5,CASSDTSGQETQYF,TGTGCCAGCAGTGACACAAGCGGGCAAGAGACCCAGTACTTC
TRBV28,-,TRBD2,TRBJ2-1,CASSLGLAGLSYNEQFF,TGTGCCAGCAGTTTGGGACTAGCGGGCCTCTCCTACAATGAGCAGTTCTTC
TRBV6-5,-,-,TRBJ1-6,CASNPGGLNSPLHF,TGTGCCAGCAACCCCGGGGGGCTAAATTCACCCCTCCACTTT
TRBV30,few,-,TRBJ1-6,CAWSYYLGSPLHF,TGTGCCTGGAGCTACTACCTGGGTTCACCCCTCCACTTT
TRBV30,-,-,TRBJ1-1,CAWSSQGWTEAFF,TGTGCCTGGAGTTCACAGGGTTGGACTGAAGCTTTCTTT
TRBV9,-,-,TRBJ2-1,CASSPAGEQFF,TGTGCCAGCAGCCCGGCCGGTGAGCAGTTCTTC
TRBV7-2,-,-,TRBJ1-6,CASSLGVSYNSPLHF,TGTGCCAGCAGCTTAGGGGTTTCCTATAATTCACCCCTCCACTTT
TRBV2,-,-,TRBJ1-4,CASTGPRGSNEKLFF,TGTGCCAGCACCGGACCCAGGGGATCTAATGAAAAACTGTTTTTT
TRBV28,-,-,TRBJ2-5,CASNTGSETQYF,TGTGCCAGCAACACAGGGTCAGAGACCCAGTACTTC
TRBV10-2,-,TRBD1,TRBJ1-5,CASSEQGAQPQHF,TGCGCCAGCAGTGAACAGGGGGCTCAGCCCCAGCATTTT
TRBV27,-,-,TRBJ1-6,CASSSLRQGRAIWSPLHF,TGTGCCAGCAGTTCACTACGGCAGGGGCGGGCAATATGGTCACCCCTCCACTTT
TRBV13,-,-,TRBJ1-3,CASSLGGWSSGNTIYF,TGTGCCAGCAGCTTAGGGGGGTGGAGCTCTGGAAACACCATATATTTT
TRBV7-9,-,-,TRBJ1-3,CASSPDDSGNTIYF,TGTGCCAGCAGCCCCGACGACTCTGGAAACACCATATATTTT
TRBV13,-,-,TRBJ1-5,CVSSLGSGSNQPQHF,TGTGTCAGCAGCCTAGGGTCAGGTAGCAATCAGCCCCAGCATTTT
TRBV11-2,-,TRBD1,TRBJ2-7,CASSLDGTGFYEQYF,TGTGCCAGCAGCTTAGATGGGACAGGTTTTTACGAGCAGTACTTC
TRBV7-3,-,-,TRBJ2-6,CASSLGSGANVLTF,TGTGCCAGCAGCTTAGGCTCTGGGGCCAACGTCCTGACTTTC
TRBV7-2,-,TRBD2,TRBJ2-1,CASSRYVGSGLSYNEQFF,TGTGCCAGCAGCCGATATGTGGGTAGCGGGCTCTCCTACAATGAGCAGTTCTTC
TRBV11-2,-,-,TRBJ1-4,CASSLEGAANEKLFF,TGTGCCAGCAGCTTGGAAGGGGCTGCTAATGAAAAACTGTTTTTT
TRBV7-2,-,TRBD1,TRBJ2-1,CASSPRQGAPNEQFF,TGTGCCAGCAGCCCCCGACAGGGGGCGCCTAATGAGCAGTTCTTC
TRBV29-1,-,TRBD2,TRBJ2-5,CSVDLAAQETQYF,TGCAGCGTTGATCTAGCGGCACAAGAGACCCAGTACTTC
TRBV5-6,-,-,TRBJ2-3,CASSLGLVDTQYF,TGTGCCAGCAGCTTGGGGTTGGTAGATACGCAGTATTTT
TRBV19,-,TRBD2,TRBJ2-1,CASSIFGLAGGSGNEQFF,TGTGCCAGTAGTATATTTGGACTAGCGGGAGGCAGCGGCAATGAGCAGTTCTTC
TRBV7-3,-,TRBD1,TRBJ2-3,CASSPTGVGDTQYF,TGTGCCAGCAGCCCTACAGGGGTGGGTGATACGCAGTATTTT
TRBV19,once,TRBD1,TRBJ1-2,CASSLRDRGNYGYTF,TGTGCCAGTAGCCTTCGGGACAGGGGGAACTATGGCTACACCTTC
TRBV5-6,-,-,TRBJ2-5,CASSPLLDSMETQYF,TGTGCCAGCAGCCCCCTTTTGGATAGCATGGAGACCCAGTACTTC
TRBV5-6,-,TRBD1,TRBJ1-1,CASSGGTGRRTEAFF,TGTGCCAGCAGCGGAGGGACAGGGAGACGGACTGAAGCTTTCTTT
TRBV7-8,-,TRBD2,TRBJ2-3,CASSLGTSGRHTDTQYF,TGTGCCAGCAGCTTGGGGACTAGCGGGAGACACACAGATACGCAGTATTTT
TRBV5-1,-,TRBD1,TRBJ2-7,CASSWTGDAAYEQYF,TGCGCCAGCAGCTGGACAGGAGATGCTGCCTACGAGCAGTACTTC
TRBV19,-,TRBD2,TRBJ2-2,CASTASGTGELFF,TGTGCCAGTACGGCTAGCGGGACCGGGGAGCTGTTTTTT
TRBV14,-,TRBD1,TRBJ1-6,CASSQLGTGASPLHF,TGTGCCAGCAGCCAACTCGGGACAGGGGCTTCACCCCTCCACTTT
TRBV7-2,-,-,TRBJ2-7,CASSLAGTGYYEQYF,TGTGCCAGCAGCTTAGCCGGGACTGGTTACTACGAGCAGTACTTC
TRBV21-1,few,-,TRBJ1-2,CASKGRDRNYGYTF,TGTGCCAGCAAGGGCCGGGACAGAAACTATGGCTACACCTTC
TRBV6-5,-,-,TRBJ1-2,CASSYSIGGPNYGYTF,TGTGCCAGCAGTTACTCGATCGGGGGACCTAACTATGGCTACACCTTC